What follows is one T cell receptor beta chain and its context. The sample is drawn from a study of OX40 agonist ivuxolimab in advanced cancers. The protocol was immunoSEQ multiplex PCR, while the TCRdb copy is restricted to in-frame clones and leaves out a portion. The sample contains approximately 90,000 clones, 87% of which appear only once. The specimen was CD4+ or CD8+ T cells sorted from blood, collected in a trial of the OX40 agonist ivuxolimab. The receptor's source is an adult with an advanced solid tumor such as melanoma, head and neck, liver or kidney cancer.

CDR3 bases: TGTGCCAGCAATCGACAGGGATGGGACACTGAAGCTTTCTTT. Translating it yields CASNRQGWDTEAFF. The J gene is TRBJ1-1, the V gene TRBV6-1, with 7 bases matching TRBD1. This CDR3 is built from 14 residues. Germline V CDR1 and CDR2: MNHNS, SASEGT. Unmatched junction bases numbered 8, after V lost 7 bases and J lost 3 bases.